These T cell receptor beta chains were read from a single sample in a study of blood T cell repertoires in COVID-19. The protocol was immunoSEQ multiplex PCR, while the TCRdb copy is restricted to in-frame clones and leaves out a portion. The sample shows 150,000 to 200,000 clones, 70% to 90% of them seen only once. The sample taken for sequencing was peripheral blood. The source of these receptors is a man aged 45-65 years with active or convalescent COVID-19. Each CDR3 is given with its conserved first and last residue. The order of the fields is clone size, V gene, J gene, D gene, CDR3 protein, CDR3 DNA. D genes are given only for firm matches. Clone size, where shown, is once, few, many, or a class for clones that have expanded.

.,TRBV6-1,TRBJ1-1,.,CASSEIGREKAFF,TGTGCCAGCAGTGAGATTGGGCGGGAAAAAGCTTTCTTT
.,TRBV24-1,TRBJ2-7,TRBD1,CATGGQGDYEQYF,TGTGCCACCGGTGGACAGGGGGACTACGAGCAGTACTTC
.,TRBV11-3,TRBJ2-1,.,CASGVEVGNEQFF,TGTGCCAGCGGCGTGGAGGTTGGCAATGAGCAGTTCTTC
.,TRBV5-1,TRBJ2-7,.,CASSVVADSYEQYF,TGCGCCAGCAGCGTGGTAGCGGACTCCTACGAGCAGTACTTC
.,TRBV4-1,TRBJ2-7,.,CASSLGTSTSYEQYF,TGCGCCAGCAGCCTCGGGACATCTACCTCCTACGAGCAGTACTTC
.,TRBV28,TRBJ1-2,TRBD1,CASSGTGVGYTF,TGTGCCAGCAGCGGGACAGGGGTGGGCTACACCTTC
.,TRBV6-5,TRBJ1-2,.,CASRPPSGAPGYTF,TGTGCCAGCAGGCCACCTAGTGGGGCCCCTGGCTACACCTTC
.,TRBV2,TRBJ2-3,TRBD2,CASSSGGGTDTQYF,TGTGCCAGCAGCTCGGGGGGGGGCACAGATACGCAGTATTTT
.,TRBV30,TRBJ2-2,TRBD2,CAWNPLLGTSGGATGELFF,TGTGCCTGGAATCCCCTACTTGGGACTAGCGGGGGGGCCACCGGGGAGCTGTTTTTT
.,TRBV15,TRBJ1-6,TRBD1,CATSREGQGSPLHF,TGTGCCACCAGCAGAGAAGGACAGGGCAGCCCCCTCCACTTT
few,TRBV20-1,TRBJ1-2,.,CSAREDYGYTF,TGCAGTGCTAGGGAGGACTATGGCTACACCTTC
once,TRBV3-1/TRBV3-2,TRBJ2-3,.,CASSQESQWSTDTQYF,TGTGCCAGCAGCCAAGAGTCTCAGTGGAGCACAGATACGCAGTATTTT
.,TRBV11-2,TRBJ1-1,TRBD1,CASNSRGQGALGTEAFF,TGTGCCAGCAACTCCAGGGGACAGGGGGCGTTGGGCACTGAAGCTTTCTTT
.,TRBV4-1,TRBJ1-1,.,CASSQAERGMNTEAFF,TGCGCCAGCAGCCAAGCCGAGAGGGGGATGAACACTGAAGCTTTCTTT
.,TRBV10-3,TRBJ2-2,.,CAIGTGPNTGELFF,TGTGCCATCGGAACAGGGCCAAACACCGGGGAGCTGTTTTTT
once,TRBV9,TRBJ1-1,.,CASSVAEGWTEAFF,TGTGCCAGCAGCGTAGCTGAGGGTTGGACTGAAGCTTTCTTT
.,TRBV30,TRBJ2-7,TRBD2,CAWSVSVRLAGDEQYF,TGTGCCTGGAGTGTATCGGTAAGACTAGCGGGAGACGAGCAGTACTTC
.,TRBV5-6,TRBJ1-1,.,CASSYPGNTEAFF,TGTGCCAGCAGTTACCCCGGGAACACTGAAGCTTTCTTT
.,TRBV11-3,TRBJ2-3,TRBD2,CASSLGGRAADTQYF,TGTGCCAGCAGCTTAGGCGGGAGGGCCGCAGATACGCAGTATTTT
.,TRBV6-1,TRBJ1-1,.,CASSEASGNARRAFF,TGTGCCAGCAGTGAAGCCTCTGGCAACGCCAGGAGGGCTTTCTTT
.,TRBV14,TRBJ2-2,.,CASSQVVGRELFF,TGTGCCAGCAGCCAAGTTGTGGGCAGGGAGCTGTTTTTT
.,TRBV18,TRBJ1-1,.,CASSPVTLNTEAFF,TGTGCCAGCTCACCAGTGACACTGAACACTGAAGCTTTCTTT